These 15 T cell receptor beta chains share one sample of origin, sequenced in a study of shared clonotypes between healthy human individuals. CD45RO-negative, CCR7-selected cells formed the naive CD8 fraction, which excluded terminally differentiated effector memory CD45RA+ cells. Data came from immunoSEQ multiplex PCR; TCRdb stores just in-frame clones and leaves some out. Of some 2.1 million clones listed, about 95% are singletons. The sample was naive CD8+ T cells sorted from blood. These receptors were collected from a man in his late teens or twenties in good health.

The gene calls are TRBV10-2 and TRBJ2-2; no firm D call. Germline CDR1 WSHSY, CDR2 SAAADI. V was cut by 2 bases and J by 1 base, with 5 bases left in between. This CDR3 has 14 residues. The CDR3 spells CASSEHRNTGELFF. The CDR3 DNA follows: TGCGCCAGCAGTGAGCATAGGAACACCGGGGAGCTGTTTTTT.

The chain is built from TRBV2 and TRBJ2-3, with 8 bases identical to TRBD2. Germline CDR1 SNHLY, CDR2 FYNNEI. The junction had 11 bases not matched to a gene; V was cut back by 0 bases and J by 0 bases. There are 19 residues in the CDR3. CDR3 DNA: TGTGCCAGCAGTGAAGCGCTTACGGGAGAGCGGGGGAGCACAGATACGCAGTATTTT. It specifies CASSEALTGERGSTDTQYF.

The chain uses TRBV6-5 and TRBJ2-7; D uncertain. Trimming removed 1 base from V and 3 bases from J, with 1 base in between. The CDR3 runs to 11 residues. CDR1 and CDR2 (germline): MNHEY, SVGAGI. In DNA, the CDR3 is TGTGCCAGCAGTTACTTCTACGAGCAGTACTTC. Protein sequence: CASSYFYEQYF.

Comment on this clone: This specimen includes other DNA sequences encoding the same CDR3. The chain employs TRBV13 and TRBJ2-3, with D hard to call. The CDR3 has 14 amino acids. With 5 bases removed from V and 1 base from J, the gap between germline ends came to 10 bases. In germline, CDR1 is PRHDT, CDR2 FYEKMQ (reference sequence). CDR3 sequence: CASSPGPRTDTQYF. For the CDR3, the DNA is TGTGCCAGCAGCCCTGGGCCGCGCACAGATACGCAGTATTTT.

This clone was found a few times. Relative to the germline gene, one junction end is altered; a read error may explain this. V and J are TRBV10-1 and TRBJ2-4; D perhaps matches TRBD2 (6 bases). The germline V gene encodes CDR1 WNHNN and CDR2 SYGVQD (reference sequence). The CDR3 covers 15 residues. CDR3 bases: TGCACCAGCAGCCCACGCGGGGCTTTTGGAGACATTCAGTACTTC. It is translated as CTSSPRGAFGDIQYF.

The J gene is TRBJ2-7, the V gene TRBV7-9; TRBD1 matches at 7 bases. Germline trimming cut 6 bases from V and 1 base from J; bases unmatched to any gene: 12. CDR1 is SEHNR, CDR2 FQNEAQ, per germline (reference sequence). CDR3 size: 16 residues. In nucleotides, the CDR3 is TGTGCCAGCAGTAACATCCGACAGGGCCTATCCTACGAGCAGTACTTC. It translates to CASSNIRQGLSYEQYF.

The chain links TRBV9 to TRBJ2-1; weak D call: TRBD2 (5 bases). CDR3 length: 14 amino acids. Trimming stripped 6 bases from V and 0 bases from J, with 10 bases between. The V gene's germline CDR1 is SGDLS and CDR2 YYNGEE. In DNA, the CDR3 is TGTGCCAGCAACGGCGGGCCCTCCTACAATGAGCAGTTCTTC. Encoded protein: CASNGGPSYNEQFF.

V usage is TRBV7-6 and J usage is TRBJ2-2, with D unclear. Looked up from germline, CDR1 is SGHVS and CDR2 is FNYEAQ. This CDR3 is 12 amino acids long. V lost 4 bases and J lost 6, with 6 bases in between. CDR3 sequence reads: CASSSSAGELFF. CDR3 coding DNA: TGTGCCAGCAGCTCCTCGGCCGGGGAGCTGTTTTTT.

V usage is TRBV4-1 and J usage is TRBJ2-1; D unclear. Germline assignment: CDR1 MGHRA and CDR2 YSYEKL. V shed 1 base and J shed 9 bases, with 10 bases lying between them. The CDR3 totals 13 residues. This chain's CDR3 is CASSQAPDGEQFF. The DNA for the CDR3 is TGCGCCAGCAGCCAAGCGCCAGATGGTGAGCAGTTCTTC.

The chain uses TRBV5-1 and TRBJ2-7, with D uncertain. The CDR3 extends over 13 amino acids. Germline V gene lookup returns CDR1 SGHRS and CDR2 YFSETQ. V lost 1 base and J 2 bases, leaving 7 bases between the germline ends. This chain's CDR3 is CASSLRVAYEQYF. The CDR3 bases are TGCGCCAGCAGCTTGAGAGTAGCCTACGAGCAGTACTTC.

Of note for this clone: In the same sample, other DNA sequences code for this CDR3. The rearrangement links TRBV9 to TRBJ1-1, with D unresolved. There are 13 residues in the CDR3. Germline loops: CDR1 SGDLS, CDR2 YYNGEE. Trimming shortened V by 0 bases and J by 6 bases, and 9 bases separated the two germline ends. The DNA for the CDR3 is TGTGCCAGCAGCGTAGTCAGCGGGGCTGAAGCTTTCTTT. Translating it yields CASSVVSGAEAFF.

CDR3 protein: CASSSRSDSGANVLTF. Written as DNA, the CDR3 is TGCGCCAGCAGCTCCCGGAGTGACTCTGGGGCCAACGTCCTGACTTTC. The chain recombines TRBV5-1 with TRBJ2-6; D gene uncertain. Trimming removed 3 bases from V and 0 bases from J, with 10 bases in between. Germline lookup yields CDR1 SGHRS and CDR2 YFSETQ. The CDR3 totals 16 residues.

Concerning this clone: The sample has other DNA sequences that encode this CDR3 too. V and J are TRBV5-6 and TRBJ1-5; no definite D call. The CDR3 has 14 residues. Germline-derived CDR1 and CDR2 are SGHDT and YYEEEE. Deletions cut 1 base from V and 2 bases from J, with 7 bases between. DNA of the CDR3: TGTGCCAGCAGCTTGACCGGAGGCAATCAGCCCCAGCATTTT. Translation: CASSLTGGNQPQHF.

This chain uses TRBV13 with TRBJ2-7; 9 bases align to TRBD2. The germline V gene encodes CDR1 PRHDT and CDR2 FYEKMQ (reference sequence). The CDR3 consists of 15 residues. Unmatched junction bases numbered 7, after V lost 4 bases and J lost 3 bases. The CDR3 is CASSWTSEGGYEQYF. The CDR3 nucleotides read TGTGCCAGCAGCTGGACTAGCGAGGGGGGCTACGAGCAGTACTTC. Full variable domain (rest looked up from reference TRBV13 and TRBJ2-7): AAGVIQSPRHLIKEKRETATLKCYPIPRHDTVYWYQQGPGQDPQFLISFYEKMQSDKGSIPDRFSAQQFSDYHSELNMSSLELGDSALYFCASSWTSEGGYEQYFGPGTRLTVT.

About this clone: Other nucleotide sequences in the sample specify the same CDR3. The chain recombines TRBV27 with TRBJ2-7; 7 bases align to TRBD2. The CDR3 has 13 amino acids. Trimming took 3 bases from V and 1 from J; bases not matched to a gene: 0. Germline CDR1 and CDR2: MNHEY and SMNVEV (reference sequence). The CDR3 bases are TGTGCCAGCAGTTTTAGCGGGTCCTACGAGCAGTACTTC. It is translated as CASSFSGSYEQYF.